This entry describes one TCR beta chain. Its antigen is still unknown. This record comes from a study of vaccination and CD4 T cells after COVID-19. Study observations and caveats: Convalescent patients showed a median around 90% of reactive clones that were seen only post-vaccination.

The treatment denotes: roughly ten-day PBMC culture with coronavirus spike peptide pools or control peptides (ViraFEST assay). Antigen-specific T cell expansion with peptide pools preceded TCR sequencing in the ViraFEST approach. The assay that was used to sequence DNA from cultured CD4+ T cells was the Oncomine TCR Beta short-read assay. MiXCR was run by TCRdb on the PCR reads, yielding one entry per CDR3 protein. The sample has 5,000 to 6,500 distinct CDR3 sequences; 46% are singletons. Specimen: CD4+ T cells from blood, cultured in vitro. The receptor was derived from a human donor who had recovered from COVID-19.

The CDR3 loop is CATSAAGSVGEQYF. The CDR3 DNA reads TGTGCCACCAGTGCGGCAGGGAGTGTGGGGGAGCAGTACTTC. V and J are TRBV24-1 and TRBJ2-7; the D call may be TRBD1 or TRBD2 (5 bases each). Trimming pared 5 bases from V and 7 bases from J, leaving 17 bases between. Germline CDR1 reads KGHDR; CDR2 reads SFDVKD. This CDR3 has 14 residues.